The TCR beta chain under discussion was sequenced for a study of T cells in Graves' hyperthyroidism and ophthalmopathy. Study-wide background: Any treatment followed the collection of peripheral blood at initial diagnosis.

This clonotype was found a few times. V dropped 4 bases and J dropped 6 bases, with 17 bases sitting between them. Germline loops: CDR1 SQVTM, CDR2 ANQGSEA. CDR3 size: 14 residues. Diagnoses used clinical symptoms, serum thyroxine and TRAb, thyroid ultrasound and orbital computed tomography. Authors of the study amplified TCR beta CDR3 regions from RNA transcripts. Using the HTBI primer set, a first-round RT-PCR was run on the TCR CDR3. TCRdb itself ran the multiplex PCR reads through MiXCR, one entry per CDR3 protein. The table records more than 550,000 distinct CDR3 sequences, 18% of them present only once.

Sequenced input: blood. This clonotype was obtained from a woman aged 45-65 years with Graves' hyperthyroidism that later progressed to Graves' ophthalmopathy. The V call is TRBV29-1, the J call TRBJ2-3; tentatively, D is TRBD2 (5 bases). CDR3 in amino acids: CSVVVTTSGDTQYF. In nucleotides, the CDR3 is TGCAGCGTTGTCGTGACTACCTCGGGTGATACGCAGTATTTT.